This T cell receptor (beta chain) was recorded in a study of T cell repertoires in cytomegalovirus infection. Study-wide background: Both a matching HLA type and CMV infection were indicated by public TCR beta signatures. Findings and caveats of the study: The response measured ex vivo was dominated by TCR beta clonotypes (HLA-C-restricted and CMV-specific). Summed frequency of shared TCR beta families picked out CMV carriers who also had the relevant HLA.

MiXCR, run by TCRdb on the reads, gives a single entry per CDR3 protein. The sample comprises nearly 550,000 distinct CDR3 sequences, approximately 17% of which are singletons, and around 25% rests with the top ten. With regard to this clonotype: Antigen specificity is unknown.

Germline CDR1 MNHEY, CDR2 SVGAGI. Deletions cut 4 bases from V and 5 bases from J, with 14 bases between. The CDR3 contains 14 residues. V and J are TRBV6-5 and TRBJ2-5; D ambiguous. The clonotype comes from a human donor in good health (CMV status not recorded). Some clones in this sample may be carry-over from other donors' samples. Material for sequencing was CD8+ T cells from PBMCs. CDR3 amino acids: CASSSSQRPETQYF. CDR3 coding DNA: TGTGCCAGCAGTTCCTCCCAACGCCCGGAGACCCAGTACTTC.